Each of the 26 T cell receptor beta chains below was sequenced from the same sample in a study of T-cell reconstitution after alpha-beta-depleted transplantation in children. Preparation of the TCRbeta library was carried out with unique molecular identifiers. A single record per CDR3 protein comes from TCRdb applying MiXCR to the PCR reads. The data contain about 260,000 distinct CDR3 sequences, approximately 10% of them singletons. Sequences were derived from peripheral blood, sampled 180 days after TCRalphabeta/CD19-depleted stem cell transplant. Receptors were obtained from a male patient between 2 and 9 years old who had a stem cell transplant for chronic granulomatous disease, so the T cells may come from the graft donor.

The table lists this clonotype with many counts. The genes are TRBV7-3 and TRBJ1-1, with a weak D call TRBD1 (6 bases). CDR1 is SGHTA and CDR2 is FQGTGA in the germline V gene. The CDR3 is 17 residues long. V was cut by 0 bases and J by 11 bases, with 25 bases left in between. The chain's CDR3 is CASSLTVRAPQGSVAFF. As DNA, the CDR3 is TGTGCCAGCAGCTTAACGGTGAGGGCTCCACAGGGTAGTGTGGCTTTCTTT.

Regarding this clonotype: Possible read error: a much larger clone is one base away. The J gene is TRBJ2-2, the V gene TRBV24-1; possible D gene TRBD1, 5 bases. V lost 9 bases to trimming and J lost 0 bases, with 10 bases between them. This CDR3 spans 14 amino acids. Germline CDR1 is KGHDR and CDR2 is SFDVKD. The CDR3 nucleotides are TGTGCCACCCAAGTGGACACGAACACCGGGGAGCTGTTTTTT. It codes for CATQVDTNTGELFF.

The chain links TRBV19 to TRBJ2-7, with D tentatively TRBD1 (5 bases). Trimming removed 5 bases from V and 6 bases from J, with 14 bases in between. CDR1 is LNHDA, CDR2 SQIVND, per germline (reference sequence). The CDR3 has 13 amino acids. The CDR3 here is CASSGIQVPEQYF. The CDR3 DNA reads as TGTGCCAGTAGTGGAATACAGGTTCCCGAGCAGTACTTC.

This clonotype was picked up many times. V is TRBV5-1 and J is TRBJ2-7; the D call may be TRBD1 or TRBD2 (5 bases each). The ends were cut back, 3 bases at V and 0 bases at J, with 13 bases in the middle. The CDR3 covers 15 residues. CDR1 and CDR2 from the germline V gene are SGHRS and YFSETQ. CDR3 sequence: CASSSGTISSYEQYF. The CDR3 DNA reads TGCGCCAGCAGCTCCGGGACGATCAGCTCCTACGAGCAGTACTTC.

In this sample, this clonotype turned up many times. The V call is TRBV2, the J call TRBJ2-7; 9 nucleotides agree with TRBD1. The CDR3 is 15 amino acids. V was pared by 2 bases and J by 2 bases, with 4 bases of the junction left unmatched. Germline V gene sequence: CDR1 SNHLY, CDR2 FYNNEI. In nucleotides, the CDR3 is TGTGCCAGCAGTGAACGGGGACAGGGACCCTACGAGCAGTACTTC. This translates into CASSERGQGPYEQYF. Using reference TRBV2 and TRBJ2-7 for the parts outside the CDR3, the full variable domain is EPEVTQTPSHQVTQMGQEVILRCVPISNHLYFYWYRQILGQKVEFLVSFYNNEISEKSEIFDDQFSVERPDGSNFTLKIRSTKLEDSAMYFCASSERGQGPYEQYFGPGTRLTVT.

The sample holds many counts of this clonotype. The V and J genes are TRBV27 and TRBJ2-3, with D possibly being TRBD1 (7 bases). Germline values: CDR1 MNHEY, CDR2 SMNVEV (reference sequence). The CDR3 is 15 residues long. V lost 6 bases, J lost 2 bases, and 15 bases lay in between. The CDR3 sequence is CASRGGGLTTDTQYF. For the CDR3, the DNA is TGTGCCAGCAGAGGAGGGGGCCTGACCACAGATACGCAGTATTTT.

This clonotype was seen repeatedly, ten times or more. The J gene is TRBJ2-7, the V gene TRBV20-1, with D possibly TRBD2 on 6 matching bases. The V gene's germline CDR1 is DFQATT and CDR2 SNEGSKA (reference sequence). V lost 5 bases to trimming and J lost 3 bases, with 14 bases between them. CDR3 length equals 13 residues. The CDR3 spells CSAPIAAFYEQYF. Written as DNA, the CDR3 is TGCAGTGCTCCCATAGCGGCTTTCTACGAGCAGTACTTC.

This clonotype was observed at least ten times. This chain joins TRBV6-2 or TRBV6-3 and TRBJ1-5; D perhaps matches TRBD1 (5 bases). The length of the CDR3 is 13 residues. Germline CDR1 is MNHEY and CDR2 is SVGEGT. Trimming left V 6 bases short and J 2 bases short, with 8 bases between. The CDR3 DNA reads as TGTGCCAGCAGACAGGTGGGCAATCAGCCCCAGCATTTT. Translating gives CASRQVGNQPQHF.

At least ten counts were recorded for this clonotype. The DNA of the CDR3 is TGCAGTGCTAGCGGGGGTAACACCGGGGAGCTGTTTTTT. As protein: CSASGGNTGELFF. This sequence joins TRBV20-1 and TRBJ2-2; possibly TRBD2 for D (6 bases). The germline V gene encodes CDR1 DFQATT and CDR2 SNEGSKA (reference sequence). Deletions cut 3 bases from V and 2 bases from J, with 7 bases between. This CDR3 spans 13 amino acids.

This clonotype was found many times. The J gene is TRBJ2-3, the V gene TRBV2; the D gene is possibly TRBD2 (5 bases). Germline V gene lookup returns CDR1 SNHLY and CDR2 FYNNEI. The V end lost 5 bases, the J end lost 7 bases, and 7 bases lay between the germline ends. There are 11 residues in the CDR3. The CDR3 nucleotides read TGTGCCAGCAGTCCGGGAAATACGCAGTATTTT. Encoded protein: CASSPGNTQYF.

This clonotype was detected only a few times. The chain links TRBV6-5 to TRBJ2-1; 8 positions agree with TRBD1. Per germline, CDR1 MNHEY and CDR2 SVGAGI. The J segment lost 7 bases and the V segment lost 2 bases, leaving 7 bases of the junction unmatched. There are 15 residues in the CDR3. In DNA form, the CDR3 reads TGTGCCAGCAGTTACCGTGGACAGGGTCCGAATGAGCAGTTCTTC. Residues: CASSYRGQGPNEQFF.

This clonotype was seen repeatedly, ten times or more. Here the CDR3 reads CASSLYFPDLVQETQYF. The CDR3 DNA sequence: TGCGCCAGCAGCTTGTATTTTCCCGATCTAGTACAAGAGACCCAGTACTTC. The chain is built from TRBV5-1 and TRBJ2-5, with no clear D. CDR1 and CDR2 (germline): SGHRS, YFSETQ. This CDR3 spans 17 amino acids. V shed 1 base and J shed 2 bases, with 18 bases lying between them.

This clonotype has a count of ten or more. The chain couples TRBV6-4 to TRBJ2-1; 7 bases agree with TRBD2. V lost 6 bases to trimming and J lost 4 bases; unmatched junction nucleotides: 9. The CDR3 loop spans 15 amino acids. Germline V CDR1 and CDR2: MRHNA, SNTAGT. The CDR3 spells CASSPTSSGYNEQFF. Written as DNA, the CDR3 is TGTGCCAGCAGCCCGACTAGCTCCGGATACAATGAGCAGTTCTTC.

Ten or more counts support this clonotype. The V call is TRBV18, the J call TRBJ2-2; a weak D match, TRBD1 (6 bases). CDR1 is KGHSH, CDR2 LQKENI, per germline. This CDR3 contains 16 residues. The V end was cut by 3 bases, the J end by 3 bases, with 14 bases between. DNA for the CDR3: TGTGCCAGCTCACCGATTCCTCCAGGGGACACCGGGGAGCTGTTTTTT. It is translated as CASSPIPPGDTGELFF.

At least ten counts were recorded for this clonotype. The chain is built from TRBV4-3 and TRBJ2-3; maybe TRBD2 (6 bases). The V gene lost 0 bases and the J gene lost 5 bases, with 15 bases spanning the gap. The germline V gene has CDR1 LGHNA and CDR2 YSLEER. The CDR3 runs to 16 residues. CDR3 sequence reads: CASSQELAGTVDTQYF. The CDR3 nucleotides are TGCGCCAGCAGCCAAGAGTTGGCGGGGACGGTAGATACGCAGTATTTT.

This clonotype was recorded at least ten times. The chain recombines TRBV5-1 with TRBJ2-3; a weak D match, TRBD1 (6 bases). The V end was cut by 5 bases, the J end by 1 base, with 11 bases between. Per the germline V gene, CDR1 is SGHRS and CDR2 is YFSETQ. The CDR3 is 14 amino acids. CDR3 in DNA: TGCGCCAGCAGTCAGGGGCGCGGCACAGATACGCAGTATTTT. It translates to CASSQGRGTDTQYF.

This clonotype occurred many times. The chain combines TRBV14 with TRBJ2-7, with D possibly TRBD2 on 5 matching bases. Trimming cost V 0 bases and J 3 bases, with 12 bases left between them. Germline lookup yields CDR1 SGHDN and CDR2 FVKESK. The CDR3 sequence is 15 residues long. This CDR3 is CASSQDSGSFYEQYF. The CDR3 DNA reads TGTGCCAGCAGCCAAGATTCGGGATCCTTCTACGAGCAGTACTTC. Full variable domain (outside the CDR3, taken from reference TRBV14 and TRBJ2-7): EAGVTQFPSHSVIEKGQTVTLRCDPISGHDNLYWYRRVMGKEIKFLLHFVKESKQDESGMPNNRFLAERTGGTYSTLKVQPAELEDSGVYFCASSQDSGSFYEQYFGPGTRLTVT.

Ten or more counts support this clonotype. The chain couples TRBV28 to TRBJ1-2; the D gene is possibly TRBD1 (6 bases). V lost 6 bases and J lost 3, with 11 bases in between. CDR1 is MDHEN, CDR2 SYDVKM, per germline. The CDR3 totals 13 residues. The CDR3 nucleotides are TGTGCCAGCAGGGAACAGGGTTACTATGGCTACACCTTC. This codes for CASREQGYYGYTF.

This clonotype was seen many times. This sequence joins TRBV6-5 and TRBJ2-7; TRBD1 agrees at 10 bases. Per the germline V gene, CDR1 is MNHEY and CDR2 is SVGAGI. The CDR3 consists of 15 residues. V trimming: 5 bases; J trimming: 6 bases; junction bases outside the gene matches: 10. CDR3 in amino acids: CASSLTGTGVPEQYF. The CDR3 coding sequence is TGTGCCAGCAGTCTTACCGGGACAGGGGTACCCGAGCAGTACTTC.

This clonotype was detected many times. The chain recombines TRBV7-3 with TRBJ1-1; TRBD1 matches 7 bases. J gave up 0 bases and V 2 bases, and 6 bases lay outside the gene matches. Germline values: CDR1 SGHTA, CDR2 FQGTGA. The CDR3 runs 16 residues. CDR3 in DNA: TGTGCCAGCAGCTTAGGGAGAGGGGGCATGAACACTGAAGCTTTCTTT. Protein: CASSLGRGGMNTEAFF.

This clonotype was detected ten times or more. This chain connects TRBV20-1 to TRBJ2-1; 10 bases are shared with TRBD2. CDR3 length: 15 amino acids. Germline CDR1 DFQATT, CDR2 SNEGSKA (reference sequence). V lost 4 bases, J lost 6 bases, and 9 bases stayed unmatched. DNA for the CDR3: TGCAGTGCTATTCTCGCTAGCGGGGGTGGCAATGAGCAGTTCTTC. Its protein product is CSAILASGGGNEQFF.

This clonotype was found many times. DNA of the CDR3: TGCAGCGTTGACCCGGGCGGGACCCAGTACTTC. Its translation is CSVDPGGTQYF. The chain carries TRBV29-1 and TRBJ2-5; D is ambiguous. This CDR3 region has 11 residues. The germline V gene encodes CDR1 SQVTM and CDR2 ANQGSEA. The V end lost 3 bases, the J end lost 7 bases, and 9 bases lay between the germline ends. Full variable domain (rest looked up from reference TRBV29-1 and TRBJ2-5): SAVISQKPSRDICQRGTSLTIQCQVDSQVTMMFWYRQQPGQSLTLIATANQGSEATYESGFVIDKFPISRPNLTFSTLTVSNMSPEDSSIYLCSVDPGGTQYFGPGTRLLVL.

In this sample, this clonotype turned up many times. The chain links TRBV2 to TRBJ2-5; D call uncertain. The CDR3 covers 12 residues. Germline V lookup: CDR1 SNHLY, CDR2 FYNNEI. Trimming pared 7 bases from V and 4 bases from J, leaving 10 bases between. CDR3 loop: CASKTKGETQYF. The CDR3 nucleotides read TGTGCCAGCAAAACGAAGGGAGAGACCCAGTACTTC.

This clonotype was observed many times. The chain couples TRBV25-1 to TRBJ1-5; D might be TRBD1 (6 bases). Germline lookup yields CDR1 MGHDK and CDR2 SYGVNS. CDR3 length: 12 amino acids. The V and J ends lost 4 bases and 11 bases respectively, with 12 bases between them. Here the CDR3 reads CASSGLSGAQHF. The DNA of the CDR3 is TGTGCCAGCAGTGGGCTATCAGGGGCCCAGCATTTT.

This clonotype was seen at least ten times. The chain's CDR3 is CASSLAGETQYF. The CDR3 DNA sequence: TGCGCCAGCAGCTTGGCCGGAGAGACCCAGTACTTC. The chain uses TRBV5-1 and TRBJ2-5; no reliable D call. The CDR3 contains 12 residues. V dropped 0 bases and J dropped 4 bases, with 4 bases sitting between them. Germline CDR1 reads SGHRS; CDR2 reads YFSETQ.

This clonotype was observed at least ten times. The CDR3 DNA reads TGTGCCAGCAGTTACAGGTCTGGCACAGATACGCAGTATTTT. It yields the protein CASSYRSGTDTQYF. This chain joins TRBV12-3 or TRBV12-4 and TRBJ2-3, with D perhaps TRBD1 (5 bases). The CDR3 length is 14 residues. Trimming removed 4 bases from V and 1 base from J, with 9 bases in between.